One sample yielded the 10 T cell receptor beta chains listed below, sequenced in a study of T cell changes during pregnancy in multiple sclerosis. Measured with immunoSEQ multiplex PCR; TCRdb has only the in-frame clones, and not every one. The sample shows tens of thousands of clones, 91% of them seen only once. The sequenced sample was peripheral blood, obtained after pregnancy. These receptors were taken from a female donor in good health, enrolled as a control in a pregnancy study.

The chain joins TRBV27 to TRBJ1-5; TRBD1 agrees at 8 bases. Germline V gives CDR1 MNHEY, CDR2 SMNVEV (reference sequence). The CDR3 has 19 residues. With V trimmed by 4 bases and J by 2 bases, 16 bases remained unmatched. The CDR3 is CASSSPRRGLLVGNQPQHF. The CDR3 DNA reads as TGTGCCAGCAGTTCCCCTCGCAGGGGGCTACTGGTTGGCAATCAGCCCCAGCATTTT.

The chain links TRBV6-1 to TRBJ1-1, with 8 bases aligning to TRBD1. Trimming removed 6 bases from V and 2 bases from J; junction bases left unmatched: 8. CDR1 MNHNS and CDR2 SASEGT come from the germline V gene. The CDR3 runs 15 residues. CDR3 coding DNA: TGTGCCAGCAGCGTTATGGGACAGGACAACACTGAAGCTTTCTTT. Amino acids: CASSVMGQDNTEAFF.

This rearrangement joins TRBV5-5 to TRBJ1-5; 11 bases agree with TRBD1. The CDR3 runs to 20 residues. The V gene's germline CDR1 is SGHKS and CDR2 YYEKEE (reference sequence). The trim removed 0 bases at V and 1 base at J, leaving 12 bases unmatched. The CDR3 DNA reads TGTGCCAGCAGCTTGGGGTCGGGACAGGGGGGTCCGTTGAGCAATCAGCCCCAGCATTTT. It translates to CASSLGSGQGGPLSNQPQHF.

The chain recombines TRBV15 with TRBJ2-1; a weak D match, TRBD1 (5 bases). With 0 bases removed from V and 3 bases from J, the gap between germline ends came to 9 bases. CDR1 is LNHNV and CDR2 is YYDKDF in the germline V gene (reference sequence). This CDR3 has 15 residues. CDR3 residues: CATSRDRGFYNEQFF. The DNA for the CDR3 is TGTGCCACCAGCAGAGATAGGGGTTTCTACAATGAGCAGTTCTTC.

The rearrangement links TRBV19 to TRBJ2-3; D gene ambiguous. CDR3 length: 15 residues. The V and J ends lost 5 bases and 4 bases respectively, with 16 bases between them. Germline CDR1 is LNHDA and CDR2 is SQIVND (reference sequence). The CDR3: CASSPPSDPADTQYF. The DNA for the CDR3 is TGTGCCAGTAGTCCACCCAGCGACCCGGCAGATACGCAGTATTTT.

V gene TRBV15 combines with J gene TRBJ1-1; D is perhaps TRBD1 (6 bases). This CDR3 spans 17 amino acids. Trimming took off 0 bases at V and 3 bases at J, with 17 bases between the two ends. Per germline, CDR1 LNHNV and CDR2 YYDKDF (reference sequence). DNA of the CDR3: TGTGCCACCAGCAGAGATGCCAGGGGAGCTAGGCACACTGAAGCTTTCTTT. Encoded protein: CATSRDARGARHTEAFF.

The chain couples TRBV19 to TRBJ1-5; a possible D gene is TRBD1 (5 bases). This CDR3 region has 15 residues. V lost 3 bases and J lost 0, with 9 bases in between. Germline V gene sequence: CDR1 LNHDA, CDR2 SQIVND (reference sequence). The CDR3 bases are TGTGCCAGTAGTATTGACGGGGGTAGCAATCAGCCCCAGCATTTT. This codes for CASSIDGGSNQPQHF.

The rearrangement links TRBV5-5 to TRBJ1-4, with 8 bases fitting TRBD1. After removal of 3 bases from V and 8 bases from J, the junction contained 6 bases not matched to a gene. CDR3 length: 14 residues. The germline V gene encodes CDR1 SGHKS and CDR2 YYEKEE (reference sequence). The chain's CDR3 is CASSSQGVGEKLFF. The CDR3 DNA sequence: TGTGCCAGCAGCTCACAGGGGGTGGGAGAAAAACTGTTTTTT.

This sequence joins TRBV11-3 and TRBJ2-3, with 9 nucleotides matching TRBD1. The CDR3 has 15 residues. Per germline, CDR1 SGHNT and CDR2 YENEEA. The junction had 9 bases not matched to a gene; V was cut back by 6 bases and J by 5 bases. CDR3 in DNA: TGTGCCAGCAGAAAAATACAGGGGGCAGGAGATACGCAGTATTTT. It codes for CASRKIQGAGDTQYF.

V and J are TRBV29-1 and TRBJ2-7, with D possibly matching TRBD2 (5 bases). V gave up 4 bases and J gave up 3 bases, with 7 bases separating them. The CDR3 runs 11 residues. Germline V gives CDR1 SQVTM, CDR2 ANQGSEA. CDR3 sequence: CSVVRDYEQYF. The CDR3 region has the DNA TGCAGCGTTGTCCGGGACTACGAGCAGTACTTC.